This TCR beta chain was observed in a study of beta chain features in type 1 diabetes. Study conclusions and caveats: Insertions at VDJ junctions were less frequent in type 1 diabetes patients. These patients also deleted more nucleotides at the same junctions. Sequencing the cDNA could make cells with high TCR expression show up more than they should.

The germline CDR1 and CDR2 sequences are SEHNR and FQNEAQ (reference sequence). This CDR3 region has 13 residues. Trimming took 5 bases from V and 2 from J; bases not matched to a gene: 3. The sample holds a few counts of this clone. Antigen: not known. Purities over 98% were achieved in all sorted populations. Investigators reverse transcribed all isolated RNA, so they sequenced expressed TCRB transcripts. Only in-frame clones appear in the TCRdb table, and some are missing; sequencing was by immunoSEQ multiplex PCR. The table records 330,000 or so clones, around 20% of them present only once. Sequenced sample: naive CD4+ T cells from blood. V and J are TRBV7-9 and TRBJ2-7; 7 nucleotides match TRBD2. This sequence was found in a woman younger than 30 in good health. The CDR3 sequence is CASSGRATYEQYF. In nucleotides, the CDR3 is TGTGCCAGCAGCGGGAGGGCTACCTACGAGCAGTACTTC. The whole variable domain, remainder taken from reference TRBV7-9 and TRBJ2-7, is DTGVSQNPRHKITKRGQNVTFRCDPISEHNRLYWYRQTLGQGPEFLTYFQNEAQLEKSRLLSDRFSAERPKGSFSTLEIQRTEQGDSAMYLCASSGRATYEQYFGPGTRLTVT.